What follows are 11 T cell receptor beta chains derived from one specimen sequenced in a study of STAT5B mutations in CD4+ large granular lymphocyte leukemia. Profiling relied on immunoSEQ multiplex PCR, and the TCRdb table lists in-frame clones only, not all of them. Of about 32,000 clones in the sample, approximately 86% were seen once. Sequenced material: CD4+ T cells from blood buffy coats. The source is a human donor in good health.

The rearrangement joins TRBV2 to TRBJ2-7, with TRBD2 identical over 13 bases. The CDR3 runs 16 residues. Germline CDR1 is SNHLY and CDR2 is FYNNEI. V shed 6 bases and J 0 bases; nucleotides not matched to a gene: 5. The CDR3 sequence is CASSFRTSGSSYEQYF. The CDR3 DNA is TGTGCCAGCAGCTTTAGGACTAGCGGGAGCTCCTACGAGCAGTACTTC.

The chain is built from TRBV19 and TRBJ1-5; no definite D call. Trimming pared 5 bases from V and 5 bases from J, leaving 16 bases between. The V gene's germline CDR1 is LNHDA and CDR2 SQIVND (reference sequence). This CDR3 is 15 amino acids long. The DNA for the CDR3 is TGTGCCAGTAGTTCGACGGACGGGAGTCATCAGCCCCAGCATTTT. Protein product: CASSSTDGSHQPQHF.

Only one count was recorded for this clone. Written as DNA, the CDR3 is TGTGCCAGCAGACGAGCGTACGAGCAGTACTTC. This encodes CASRRAYEQYF. The chain employs TRBV6-1 and TRBJ2-7; D gene ambiguous. V was pared by 6 bases and J by 4 bases, with 7 bases between. Germline V gene lookup returns CDR1 MNHNS and CDR2 SASEGT. This CDR3 spans 11 amino acids.

The chain uses TRBV2 and TRBJ2-3, with 8 bases fitting TRBD1. The ends lost 6 bases at V and 6 bases at J; junction bases unmatched: 8. Germline CDR1 is SNHLY and CDR2 is FYNNEI. The CDR3 spans 14 residues. Here the CDR3 reads CASREWGQVDTQYF. The CDR3 DNA sequence: TGTGCCAGCAGGGAGTGGGGACAGGTCGATACGCAGTATTTT.

J is TRBJ1-2 and V is TRBV9, with D unclear. The germline CDR1 and CDR2 sequences are SGDLS and YYNGEE. The CDR3 runs 14 residues. V gave up 4 bases and J gave up 2 bases, with 12 bases separating them. In nucleotides, the CDR3 is TGTGCCAGCAGCCCTCCCCCACCCAACTATGGCTACACCTTC. It specifies CASSPPPPNYGYTF.

The rearrangement uses TRBV27 and TRBJ1-2; tentative D call: TRBD1 (5 bases). Germline V CDR1 and CDR2: MNHEY, SMNVEV (reference sequence). This CDR3 is built from 14 residues. V dropped 5 bases and J dropped 0 bases, with 10 bases sitting between them. CDR3 residues: CASSVGRANYGYTF. The DNA of the CDR3 is TGTGCCAGCAGTGTGGGGCGCGCTAACTATGGCTACACCTTC.

The rearrangement uses TRBV5-1 and TRBJ2-7, with a possible D match to TRBD2 (6 bases). Germline CDR1 reads SGHRS; CDR2 reads YFSETQ. The CDR3 has 17 amino acids. V shed 0 bases and J shed 1 base, with 17 bases lying between them. CDR3 sequence reads: CASSLDGGILLSYEQYF. DNA for the CDR3: TGCGCCAGCAGCTTGGATGGGGGGATCCTCCTTTCCTACGAGCAGTACTTC.

The J gene is TRBJ1-5, the V gene TRBV30; 9 nucleotides agree with TRBD1. Germline assignment: CDR1 GTSNPN and CDR2 SVGIG (reference sequence). The CDR3 extends over 13 amino acids. V lost 3 bases and J lost 6; bases outside the gene matches: 3. The DNA for the CDR3 is TGTGCCTGGAGACAGGGGGCTGGTCAGCCCCAGCATTTT. This gives the protein CAWRQGAGQPQHF.

This clone came up once. The chain uses TRBV6-1 and TRBJ2-5, with 7 bases fitting TRBD1. J was trimmed by 2 bases and V by 11 bases; bases with no gene match: 5. This CDR3 contains 12 residues. Germline V gene lookup returns CDR1 MNHNS and CDR2 SASEGT. The CDR3 DNA sequence: TGTGCCGGCGACAGGGCTCAAGAGACCCAGTACTTC. Its protein is CAGDRAQETQYF.

DNA for the CDR3: TGTGCCAGCAGCACCGGACCGACGCTAGCCAAAAACATTCAGTACTTC. This translates into CASSTGPTLAKNIQYF. This sequence joins TRBV9 and TRBJ2-4; D remains ambiguous. CDR3 length equals 16 residues. Between the trimmed V and J ends, which lost 4 bases and 0 bases, there was a span of 14 bases. Germline-derived CDR1 and CDR2 are SGDLS and YYNGEE.

The chain carries TRBV10-2 and TRBJ2-7, with a weak D call TRBD2 (6 bases). Trimming cost V 8 bases and J 2 bases, with 10 bases left between them. Germline CDR1 WSHSY, CDR2 SAAADI. This CDR3 region has 12 residues. CDR3: CASRDFTYEQYF. Written as DNA, the CDR3 is TGCGCCAGCCGGGACTTTACCTACGAGCAGTACTTC.